The rows below give T cell receptor beta chains drawn from one sample of a study of blood T cell repertoires in COVID-19. Only in-frame clones appear in the TCRdb table, and some are missing; sequencing was by immunoSEQ multiplex PCR. The data hold over 120,000 clones, with approximately 90% observed a single time. The source material was PBMCs or T cells enriched from blood (not recorded which). The receptors shown here come from a man aged 50-60 years who had recovered from COVID-19. The conserved cysteine and the conserved F or W are not part of the CDR3 here. D genes are given only for firm matches. Only part of the rows carry a size: once, few, many, or a class if the clone is expanded.

abundance,v_gene,d_gene,j_gene,CDR3aa
-,TRBV4-3,-,TRBJ2-6,ASSRKSSGANVLT
once,TRBV7-2,TRBD1,TRBJ1-6,ASSLGTGDNSPLH
-,TRBV5-1,-,TRBJ1-1,ASSFAGAGTEAF
-,TRBV4-1,TRBD1,TRBJ2-7,ASSLDRGYEQY
few,TRBV6-6,TRBD1,TRBJ2-2,ASRPGTGNTGELF
-,TRBV28,-,TRBJ1-1,ASSLIQGASEAF
-,TRBV27,TRBD2,TRBJ2-3,ASSLSPSLAGGPPNTQY
-,TRBV7-6,TRBD1,TRBJ2-7,ASSLTGMTYEQY
-,TRBV3-1/TRBV3-2,TRBD1,TRBJ1-2,ASSQDGDRGFPYGYT
-,TRBV18,TRBD1,TRBJ2-2,ASSPPGQTGELF
-,TRBV14,-,TRBJ1-6,ASSQDWRSNSPLH
-,TRBV11-2,-,TRBJ2-7,ASSLASTVEQY
-,TRBV6-2/TRBV6-3,-,TRBJ2-2,ASSYSRVNTGELF
-,TRBV7-2,-,TRBJ2-2,ASSFRGSDTGELF
-,TRBV19,TRBD2,TRBJ2-7,ASSSWTSGRMGEQY
-,TRBV5-6,TRBD1,TRBJ2-2,ASSRGQASWGELF
-,TRBV2,-,TRBJ2-5,ARRVLGETQY
-,TRBV25-1,-,TRBJ2-3,ASSEGSPVATQY
-,TRBV7-8,-,TRBJ1-5,ASSLQYQPQH
-,TRBV5-1,-,TRBJ2-3,ASSLGGTDTQY
-,TRBV4-3,TRBD2,TRBJ2-3,ASSQYKTSGYTDTQY
-,TRBV2,-,TRBJ2-1,ASRILNEQF
-,TRBV10-3,TRBD1,TRBJ1-1,AISDSTGARTEAF
-,TRBV7-2,-,TRBJ1-1,ASSFLDTEAF
-,TRBV18,-,TRBJ1-1,ASSPNRLNTEAF
-,TRBV2,TRBD1,TRBJ1-2,ASRRDRALGGYT
once,TRBV5-1,-,TRBJ2-3,ASSLSADTQY
-,TRBV5-1,TRBD2,TRBJ2-7,ASSRQTSGRAFMYEQY
-,TRBV6-1,-,TRBJ1-4,ASSESAGRYEKLF
-,TRBV9,-,TRBJ2-1,ASSVAGFASPDEQF
-,TRBV5-4,TRBD1,TRBJ1-2,ASSWDRGQSLGT
-,TRBV5-1,-,TRBJ2-1,ASSLISGAYNEQF
-,TRBV6-2/TRBV6-3,-,TRBJ2-5,ASSSGGKTQY
-,TRBV4-2,TRBD1,TRBJ1-4,ASSQGQGGAEKLF
once,TRBV6-6,TRBD1,TRBJ1-5,ASSRQGDQPQH
-,TRBV12-3/TRBV12-4,TRBD1,TRBJ2-3,ASSPDRGDTQY
once,TRBV25-1,TRBD1,TRBJ1-6,ASSPTGGGSPLH
once,TRBV7-8,TRBD1,TRBJ1-4,ASSRHRQGQNEKLF
once,TRBV7-9,TRBD2,TRBJ2-3,ASSLGTSASSTDTQY
few,TRBV5-4,TRBD2,TRBJ2-3,ASSLARRRSGGGDTQY
-,TRBV7-9,-,TRBJ1-1,ASSLGWGQAGGAF
-,TRBV10-3,-,TRBJ2-3,AIGPTPDTQY
-,TRBV5-1,TRBD1,TRBJ2-2,ASSSSRGQTGELF
-,TRBV7-3,TRBD1,TRBJ2-5,ASSLAGQGETQY
-,TRBV6-5,TRBD1,TRBJ1-2,ASSYRAGQDHGYT
-,TRBV14,-,TRBJ2-5,ASSHAAGETQY
-,TRBV5-1,-,TRBJ2-5,ASSLATFQETQY
-,TRBV24-1,-,TRBJ1-3,ATSGDGNTIY
-,TRBV6-5,-,TRBJ1-5,ASSYGGIYSNQPQH
once,TRBV4-1,-,TRBJ1-2,ASSQNRDNYGYT
-,TRBV5-6,TRBD1,TRBJ2-5,ASSWVTGNRETQY
-,TRBV24-1,TRBD1,TRBJ1-4,ATSQGGSGEKLF
once,TRBV7-3,-,TRBJ2-2,ASSLARAGELF
-,TRBV28,-,TRBJ1-5,ASSFLKFRDPSAGYNQPQH